This TCR beta chain was sequenced in a study of T-cell memory formation after mild COVID-19 (dated by TCRdb to about 2021). About the study as a whole: TCR sequence clusters from the two donors were found to be largely donor specific. In a couple of donors, T-cell clones that expanded and contracted after mild COVID-19 were followed by sequencing TCRalpha and TCRbeta repertoires longitudinally. Two young, previously healthy adult volunteers made up the cohort, one male and one female.

This clonotype was seen more than once but under ten times. Which antigen it targets is not known. Qualities for individual bases were not recorded, and no much larger clone is one base off. The sequencer listed for this sample is Illumina NovaSeq 6000. TCRalpha and TCRbeta cDNA libraries were built by 5'RACE with constant-segment primers, adding sample barcodes and unique molecular identifiers. RNA was extracted from every sample with Trizol reagent. Libraries were amplified in two PCR steps, with a second sample barcode and Illumina TruSeq adapters added in the second step. Sequencing of libraries was performed on an Illumina NovaSeq with 2 x 150 bp paired-end reads. The study's own analysis went as follows. Demultiplexing of reads and collapsing into UMI-guided consensus sequences were performed with migec v1.2.7. Using mixcr v2.1.11, the UMI consensuses were aligned to TRA and TRB V and J templates and assembled into clonotypes. A clonotype was counted as expanded or contracted only when both edgeR and NoisET called the clonotype significant, with the noise models trained on biological replicates. For edgeR calls, the cutoffs were a false discovery rate-adjusted p below 0.01 and a log2 fold-change threshold of 1. As an exploratory analysis of dynamics, max-normalized trajectories of the 1000 most abundant clonotypes were examined with PCA combined with hierarchical clustering. Separately sequenced CD4+ and CD8+ repertoires were used to assign a CD4 or CD8 phenotype to each responding clone. TCRdb itself trimmed the public reads at Q25 with fastp, ran MiXCR and retained productive beta chains. One record per CDR3 amino acid sequence lists the most common genes and DNA. The authors' filters were not applied to this entry. A total of hundreds of thousands of distinct CDR3 sequences appear in this sample, roughly 24% of them only once. The top ten clones comprise around 9% of the sample.

Here is what the overall study found, with its caveats: The study covered only two mild cases, and larger cohorts including severe cases with pre-infection samples were considered necessary. The detection of some responding clones in pre-infection memory suggests that pre-existing cross-reactive memory T cells joined the SARS-CoV-2 response. SARS-CoV-2 specificity was not confirmed for the second-wave clones peaking on day 37. Contracting CD4+ clones appeared mostly in the CM and EM memory subsets, whereas CD8+ clones were enriched in EMRA. Clones contracting from day 15 to 85 had balanced CD4/CD8 phenotypes, while a second wave expanding from day 15 to 37 was biased towards CD4+.

Ficoll-Paque density gradient centrifugation was the method used to isolate PBMCs. The CDR3 runs 13 residues from the cysteine to the phenylalanine. This entry keeps only the CDR3 DNA: 39 bases, framed from base 1. From a lookup of the germline V gene (reference sequence), CDR1 and CDR2 are LNHDA and SQIVND. Relative to germline, V is 4 bases shorter and J is 0 bases shorter, with 4 bases between their ends. The receptor was isolated from an adult woman who had mild COVID-19 (a few samples of this study predate the infection). The sample titles of this study are shuffled in the database, so cell type and time point are left out; the donor was told from shared clones. This chain is built from TRBV19 and TRBJ2-1; no confident D gene assignment can be made. Sequencing input: PBMCs or a T cell subset sorted from them (not recorded which). The DNA sequence follows: TGTGCCAGTAGTACTCGCTCCTACAATGAGCAGTTCTTC. Its amino acids are CASSTRSYNEQFF.